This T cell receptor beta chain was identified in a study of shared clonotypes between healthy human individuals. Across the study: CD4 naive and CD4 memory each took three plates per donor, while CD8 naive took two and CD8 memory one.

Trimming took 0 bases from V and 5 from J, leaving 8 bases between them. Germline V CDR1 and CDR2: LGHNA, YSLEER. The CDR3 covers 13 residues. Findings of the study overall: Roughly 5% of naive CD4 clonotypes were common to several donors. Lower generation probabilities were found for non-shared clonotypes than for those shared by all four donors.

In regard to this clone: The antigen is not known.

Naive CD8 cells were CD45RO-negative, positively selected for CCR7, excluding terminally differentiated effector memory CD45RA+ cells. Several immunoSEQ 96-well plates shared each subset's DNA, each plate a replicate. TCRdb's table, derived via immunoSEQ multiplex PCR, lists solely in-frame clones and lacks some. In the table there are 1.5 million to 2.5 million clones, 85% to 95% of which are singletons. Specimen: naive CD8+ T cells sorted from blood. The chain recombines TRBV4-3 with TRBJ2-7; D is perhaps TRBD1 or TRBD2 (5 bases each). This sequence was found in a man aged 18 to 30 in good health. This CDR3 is CASSQDMGDEQYF. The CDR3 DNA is TGCGCCAGCAGCCAAGATATGGGGGACGAGCAGTACTTC.